A selection of T cell receptor beta chains follows, all from one sample in a study of long-term antiretroviral therapy in people with HIV. Libraries were prepared by immunoSEQ multiplex PCR; TCRdb keeps only in-frame clonotypes and omits some of them. The table shows 30,000 to 40,000 clones, with 83% occurring only once. The material sequenced was unsorted PBMCs, taken 0.4 years before starting antiretroviral therapy. Receptors originate from a man aged 18 to 35 with HIV. CDR3s include the opening cysteine and the closing phenylalanine or tryptophan. A D gene is named only where the DNA matches it firmly. Clone size appears in some rows only: once, few, many, or a class for an expanded clone.

clone_size	cdr3_length	d_call	v_call	j_call	cdr3_nt	cdr3_aa
-	15	TRBD2	TRBV5-6	TRBJ2-1	TGTGCCAGCAGGCCGCTAGCGGGGGCGTACAATGAGCAGTTCTTC	CASRPLAGAYNEQFF
-	12	-	TRBV30	TRBJ2-5	TGTGCCTGGAGTAGGGGCCCCTGGACCCAGTACTTC	CAWSRGPWTQYF
-	16	-	TRBV9	TRBJ2-5	TGTGCCAGCAGCGTAGCGGCCGGAGGGACTGGGGAGACCCAGTACTTC	CASSVAAGGTGETQYF
-	16	-	TRBV18	TRBJ1-1	TGTGCCAGCTCACAAACGGAAATCCCCCTTCAGGCTGAAGCTTTCTTT	CASSQTEIPLQAEAFF
-	18	-	TRBV7-3	TRBJ2-2	TGTGCCAGCGGTAATAGTATGGATGGGGGATCGCGGACCGGGGAGCTGTTTTTT	CASGNSMDGGSRTGELFF
-	15	-	TRBV6-1	TRBJ1-2	TGTGCCAGCACTTCAGTGAACAGGAACATCGTAACAGGCACCTTC	CASTSVNRNIVTGTF
-	14	TRBD1	TRBV5-1	TRBJ1-1	TGCGCCAGCAGCCTGGGGACAGGGCGGACTGAAGCTTTCTTT	CASSLGTGRTEAFF
once	14	TRBD2	TRBV7-3	TRBJ2-1	TGTGCCAGCAGCTTCGCGGGGGGATACAATGAGCAGTTCTTC	CASSFAGGYNEQFF
-	13	-	TRBV9	TRBJ2-5	TGTGCCAGCAGCGACCAGCCCCAAGAGACCCAGTACTTC	CASSDQPQETQYF
-	14	-	TRBV4-1	TRBJ2-7	TGCGCCAGCAGCCAAGAGGGGTGGCCCTACGAGCAGTACTTC	CASSQEGWPYEQYF
few	15	-	TRBV4-1	TRBJ1-5	TGCGCCAGCAGCCGGGACACCCTTAGCAATCAGCCCCAGCATTTT	CASSRDTLSNQPQHF
-	18	-	TRBV5-5	TRBJ2-5	TGTGCCAGCAGCTTGCCGGTGTACGTCGGGACAACCCAAGAGACCCAGTACTTC	CASSLPVYVGTTQETQYF
-	15	TRBD2	TRBV7-2	TRBJ2-5	TGTGCCAGCAGCTTCCTAGCGGGCAATCAAGAGACCCAGTACTTC	CASSFLAGNQETQYF
once	14	-	TRBV7-2	TRBJ2-2	TGTGCCAGCAGCCGGGCCCTACCCACCGGGGAGCTGTTTTTT	CASSRALPTGELFF
-	15	-	TRBV5-1	TRBJ2-7	TGCGCCAGCAGCAAGGAATTTGGACGGGCCTACGAGCAGTACTTC	CASSKEFGRAYEQYF
-	15	-	TRBV4-1	TRBJ2-5	TGCGCCAGCAGCCAAGAGCCCTGGAGCCAAGAGACCCAGTACTTC	CASSQEPWSQETQYF
-	14	-	TRBV5-1	TRBJ1-4	TGCGCCAGCAGCGAGCCAGGGGCGGGCGAAAAACTGTTTTTT	CASSEPGAGEKLFF
-	13	-	TRBV7-3	TRBJ1-1	TGTGCCAGCAGCTATCAGGAGTACACTGAAGCTTTCTTT	CASSYQEYTEAFF
few	13	-	TRBV10-3	TRBJ1-4	TGTGCCATCAGACCCAGGACTAATGAAAAACTGTTTTTT	CAIRPRTNEKLFF
-	15	TRBD1	TRBV5-6	TRBJ2-7	TGTGCCAGCAGCCCGCCGGGACAGAGAACCTACGAGCAGTACTTC	CASSPPGQRTYEQYF
-	15	-	TRBV6-1	TRBJ1-1	TGTGCCAGCAGTGCCTATTCCGGGTCCTCCACTGAAGCTTTCTTT	CASSAYSGSSTEAFF
-	18	TRBD1	TRBV6-1	TRBJ1-3	TGTGCCAGCAGTGGTCCACAGGGGTACTCTCTCTCTGGAAACACCATATATTTT	CASSGPQGYSLSGNTIYF
-	13	-	TRBV30	TRBJ1-2	TGTGCCTGGAGTGTACGGCTAAACTATGGCTACACCTTC	CAWSVRLNYGYTF
-	13	-	TRBV5-1	TRBJ2-7	TGTGCCAGCAGCTTGGGGGTATTGGACGAGCAGTACTTC	CASSLGVLDEQYF
few	13	-	TRBV11-2	TRBJ2-2	TGTGCCAGCAGCCCAATCCCCGGGGGGGAGCTGTTTTTT	CASSPIPGGELFF
-	13	-	TRBV19	TRBJ2-3	TGTGCCAGTAGTCCAGGACCGGTAGATACGCAGTATTTT	CASSPGPVDTQYF
few	14	-	TRBV28	TRBJ1-4	TGTGCCAGCAGTTTTCCCTCGTCTAATGAAAAACTGTTTTTT	CASSFPSSNEKLFF
-	13	-	TRBV11-2	TRBJ2-7	TGTGCCAGCAGCTTATGGTTGAACGATGAACTGTACTTC	CASSLWLNDELYF
once	16	-	TRBV19	TRBJ1-2	TGTGCCAGTAGTGAATGGACAGCGGTTCCTAACTATGGCTACACCTTC	CASSEWTAVPNYGYTF
few	14	-	TRBV13	TRBJ1-6	TGTGCCAGCAGCGGTGGGATGTTGGGCTCACCCCTCCACTTT	CASSGGMLGSPLHF
-	11	-	TRBV2	TRBJ2-7	TGTGCCAGCAGCGACAACTACGAGCAGTACTTC	CASSDNYEQYF
-	12	TRBD1	TRBV2	TRBJ1-4	TGTGCCAGCAGTTTACAGGGGGAAAAACTGTTTTTT	CASSLQGEKLFF
once	15	TRBD2	TRBV14	TRBJ2-3	TGTGCCAGCAGCCAACTGCTAGCGGCTGGAGATACGCAGTATTTT	CASSQLLAAGDTQYF
-	16	-	TRBV7-3	TRBJ2-3	TGTGCCAGCAGCTTAACGGGGACGGGAGTAGGAGATACGCAGTATTTT	CASSLTGTGVGDTQYF
-	15	TRBD2	TRBV15	TRBJ2-7	TGTGCCACCAGCAGAGATAAGGGACTAGCTAACGAGCAGTACTTC	CATSRDKGLANEQYF
-	16	-	TRBV4-2	TRBJ1-1	TGTGCCAGCAGCTCCAAAGGGGGGGGAGCGGGTACTGAAGCTTTCTTT	CASSSKGGGAGTEAFF
-	15	-	TRBV5-8	TRBJ2-5	TGTGCCAGCAGCTTAGAACGGCCGTACCAAGAGACCCAGTACTTC	CASSLERPYQETQYF
-	15	TRBD2	TRBV30	TRBJ2-3	TGTGCCTGGAGTGTACTAGCGGGGGGCCCAGATACGCAGTATTTT	CAWSVLAGGPDTQYF
once	13	TRBD1	TRBV7-3	TRBJ1-1	TGTGCCAGCAGCTCCGACAGGGGGACTGAAGCTTTCTTT	CASSSDRGTEAFF
-	16	TRBD2	TRBV28	TRBJ2-2	TGTGCCAGCAGAAGGACTAGCTTCTTTAACACCGGGGAGCTGTTTTTT	CASRRTSFFNTGELFF
once	15	-	TRBV7-9	TRBJ2-3	TGTGCCAGCAGCTCCCAGCTTAGGGACACAGATACGCAGTATTTT	CASSSQLRDTDTQYF
medium-sized	13	TRBD1	TRBV7-9	TRBJ1-2	TGTGCCAGCCTTAGGACAGGGGGCTATGGCTACACCTTC	CASLRTGGYGYTF
-	13	-	TRBV10-2	TRBJ1-6	TGCGCCAGCACGGCAGGGGAGAATTCACCCCTCCACTTT	CASTAGENSPLHF
-	12	TRBD1	TRBV19	TRBJ2-5	TGTGCCAGTAGCCAGACCGACAGGGACCAGTACTTC	CASSQTDRDQYF
-	15	TRBD1	TRBV18	TRBJ2-1	TGTGCCAGCTCACCCCGGGACAGGGGAACCAATGAGCAGTTCTTC	CASSPRDRGTNEQFF
-	19	-	TRBV10-3	TRBJ2-6	TGTGCCATCAGGGGGGGGACAGGTCTTTCTCTTGGTGGGGCCAACGTCCTGACTTTC	CAIRGGTGLSLGGANVLTF
-	15	TRBD1	TRBV4-1	TRBJ2-7	TGCGCCAGCAGCCAAGATATCAGGGGGAGCTACGAGCAGTACTTC	CASSQDIRGSYEQYF
-	13	TRBD2	TRBV2	TRBJ2-3	TGTGCCAGGAGCACTAGCGGCCTTGAAACGCAGTATTTT	CARSTSGLETQYF
-	10	-	TRBV20-1	TRBJ2-5	TGCAGTGCTAGAGACGAGACCCAGTACTTC	CSARDETQYF
-	11	-	TRBV30	TRBJ2-7	TGTGCCTTGACAGGGAGGTACGAGCAGTACTTC	CALTGRYEQYF